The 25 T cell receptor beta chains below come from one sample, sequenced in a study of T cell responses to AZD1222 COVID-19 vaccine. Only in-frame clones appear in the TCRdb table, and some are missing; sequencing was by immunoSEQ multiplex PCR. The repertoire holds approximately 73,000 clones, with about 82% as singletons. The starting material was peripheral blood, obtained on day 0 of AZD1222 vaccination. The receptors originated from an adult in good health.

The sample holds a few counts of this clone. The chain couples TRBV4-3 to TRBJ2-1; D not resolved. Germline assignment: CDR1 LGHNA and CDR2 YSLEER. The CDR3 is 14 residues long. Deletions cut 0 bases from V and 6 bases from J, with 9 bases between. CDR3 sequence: CASSQDVRRNEQFF. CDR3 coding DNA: TGCGCCAGCAGCCAAGATGTGCGCCGCAATGAGCAGTTCTTC.

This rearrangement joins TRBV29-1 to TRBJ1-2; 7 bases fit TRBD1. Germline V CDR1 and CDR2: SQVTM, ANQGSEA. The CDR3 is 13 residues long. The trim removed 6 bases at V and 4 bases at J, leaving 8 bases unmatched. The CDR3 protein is CSVATGVPYGYTF. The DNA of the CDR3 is TGCAGCGTAGCTACAGGGGTCCCCTATGGCTACACCTTC.

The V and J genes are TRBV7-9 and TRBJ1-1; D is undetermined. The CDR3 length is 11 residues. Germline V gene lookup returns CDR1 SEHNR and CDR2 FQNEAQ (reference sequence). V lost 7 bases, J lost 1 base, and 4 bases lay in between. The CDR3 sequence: CASTQNTEAFF. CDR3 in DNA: TGTGCCAGCACCCAGAACACTGAAGCTTTCTTT.

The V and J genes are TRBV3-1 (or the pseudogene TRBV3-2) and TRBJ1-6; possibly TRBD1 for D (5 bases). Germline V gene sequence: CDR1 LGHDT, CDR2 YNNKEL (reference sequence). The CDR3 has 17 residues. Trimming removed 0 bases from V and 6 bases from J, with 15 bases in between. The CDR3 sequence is CASSQDQSRAINSPLHF. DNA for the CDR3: TGTGCCAGCAGCCAAGATCAGTCCAGGGCAATTAATTCACCCCTCCACTTT.

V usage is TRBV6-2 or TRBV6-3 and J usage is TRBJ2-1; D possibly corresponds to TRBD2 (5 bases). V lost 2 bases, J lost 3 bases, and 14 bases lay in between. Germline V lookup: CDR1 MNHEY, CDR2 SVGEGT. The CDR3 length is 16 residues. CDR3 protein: CASSYAGERVYNEQFF. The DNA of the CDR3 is TGTGCCAGCAGTTACGCCGGGGAAAGGGTCTACAATGAGCAGTTCTTC.

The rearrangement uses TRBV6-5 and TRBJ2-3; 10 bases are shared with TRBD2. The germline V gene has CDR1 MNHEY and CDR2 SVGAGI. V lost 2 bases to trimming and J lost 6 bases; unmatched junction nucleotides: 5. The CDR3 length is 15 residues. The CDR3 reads CASSYIAGGADTQYF. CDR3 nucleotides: TGTGCCAGCAGTTACATAGCGGGGGGCGCGGATACGCAGTATTTT.

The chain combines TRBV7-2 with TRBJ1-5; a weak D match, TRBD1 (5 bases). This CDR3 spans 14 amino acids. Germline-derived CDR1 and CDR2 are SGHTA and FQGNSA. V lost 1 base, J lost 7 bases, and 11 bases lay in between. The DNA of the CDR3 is TGTGCCAGCAGCTTAGAAGCAGGGTGGCAGCCCCAGCATTTT. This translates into CASSLEAGWQPQHF.

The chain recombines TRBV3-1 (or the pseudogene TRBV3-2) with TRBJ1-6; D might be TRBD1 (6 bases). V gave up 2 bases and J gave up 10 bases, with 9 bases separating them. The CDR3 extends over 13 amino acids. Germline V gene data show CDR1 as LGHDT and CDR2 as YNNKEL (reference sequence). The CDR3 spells CASSQRGQSPLHF. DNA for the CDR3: TGTGCCAGCAGCCAACGAGGACAGTCACCCCTCCACTTT.

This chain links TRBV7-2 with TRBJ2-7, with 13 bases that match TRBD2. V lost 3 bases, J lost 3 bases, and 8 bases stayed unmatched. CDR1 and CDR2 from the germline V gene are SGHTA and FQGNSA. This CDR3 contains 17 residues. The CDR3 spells CASSFVGTSGTNYEQYF. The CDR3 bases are TGTGCCAGCAGCTTTGTGGGGACTAGCGGGACAAACTACGAGCAGTACTTC. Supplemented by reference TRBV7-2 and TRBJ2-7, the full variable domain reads GAGVSQSPSNKVTEKGKDVELRCDPISGHTALYWYRQSLGQGLEFLIYFQGNSAPDKSGLPSDRFSAERTGGSVSTLTIQRTQQEDSAVYLCASSFVGTSGTNYEQYFGPGTRLTVT.

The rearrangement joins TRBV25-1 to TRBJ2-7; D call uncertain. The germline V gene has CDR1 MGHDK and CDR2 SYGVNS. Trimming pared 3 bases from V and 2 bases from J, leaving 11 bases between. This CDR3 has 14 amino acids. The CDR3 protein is CASSDPDVAYEQYF. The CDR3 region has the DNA TGTGCCAGCAGTGACCCCGACGTAGCCTACGAGCAGTACTTC.

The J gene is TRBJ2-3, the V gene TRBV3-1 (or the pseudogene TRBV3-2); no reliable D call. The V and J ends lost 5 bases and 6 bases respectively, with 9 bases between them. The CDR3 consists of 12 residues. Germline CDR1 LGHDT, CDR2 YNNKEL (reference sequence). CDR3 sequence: CASSDFGDTQYF. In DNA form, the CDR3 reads TGTGCCAGCAGCGATTTTGGGGATACGCAGTATTTT.

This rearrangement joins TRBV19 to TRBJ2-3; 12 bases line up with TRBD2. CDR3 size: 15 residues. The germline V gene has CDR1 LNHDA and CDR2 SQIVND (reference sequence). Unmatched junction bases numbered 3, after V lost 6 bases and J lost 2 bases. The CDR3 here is CASRGTSGSTDTQYF. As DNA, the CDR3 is TGTGCCAGTAGGGGGACTAGCGGGTCCACAGATACGCAGTATTTT.

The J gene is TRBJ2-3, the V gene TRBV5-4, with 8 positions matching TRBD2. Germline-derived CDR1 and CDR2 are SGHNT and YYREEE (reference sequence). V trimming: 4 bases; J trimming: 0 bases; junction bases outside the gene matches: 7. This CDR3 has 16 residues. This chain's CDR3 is CASSRSGVTSTDTQYF. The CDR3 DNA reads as TGTGCCAGCAGCCGTAGCGGGGTCACTAGCACAGATACGCAGTATTTT.

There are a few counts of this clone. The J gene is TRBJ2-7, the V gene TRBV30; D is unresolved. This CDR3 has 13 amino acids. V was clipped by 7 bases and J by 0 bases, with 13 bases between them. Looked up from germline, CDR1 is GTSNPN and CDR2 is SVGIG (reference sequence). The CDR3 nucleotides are TGTGCCTCAGGAACCGATCCCTCCTACGAGCAGTACTTC. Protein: CASGTDPSYEQYF.

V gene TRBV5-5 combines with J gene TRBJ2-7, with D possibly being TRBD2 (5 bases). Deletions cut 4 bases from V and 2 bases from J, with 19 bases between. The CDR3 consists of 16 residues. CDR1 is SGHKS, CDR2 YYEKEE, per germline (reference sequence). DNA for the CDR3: TGTGCCAGCAGCCGCCCCTTGGGGAAGCGGCCCTACGAGCAGTACTTC. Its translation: CASSRPLGKRPYEQYF.

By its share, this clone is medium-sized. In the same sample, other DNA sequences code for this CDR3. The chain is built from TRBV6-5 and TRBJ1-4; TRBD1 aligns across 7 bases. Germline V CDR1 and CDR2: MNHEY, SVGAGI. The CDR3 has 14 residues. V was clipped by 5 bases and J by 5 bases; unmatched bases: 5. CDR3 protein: CASSRQGGNEKLFF. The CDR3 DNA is TGTGCCAGCAGTCGACAGGGTGGGAATGAAAAACTGTTTTTT.

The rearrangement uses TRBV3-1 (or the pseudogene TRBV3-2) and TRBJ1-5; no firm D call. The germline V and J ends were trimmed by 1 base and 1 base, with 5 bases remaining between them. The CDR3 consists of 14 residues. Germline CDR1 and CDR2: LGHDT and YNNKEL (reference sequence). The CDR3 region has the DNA TGTGCCAGCAGCCAAGCCGGGAGCAATCAGCCCCAGCATTTT. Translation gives CASSQAGSNQPQHF.

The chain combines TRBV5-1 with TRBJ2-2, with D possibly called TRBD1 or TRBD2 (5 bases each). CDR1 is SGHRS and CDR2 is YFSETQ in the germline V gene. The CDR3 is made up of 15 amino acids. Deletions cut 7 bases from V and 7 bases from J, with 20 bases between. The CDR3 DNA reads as TGCGCCAGCTCGTACGGGGAGTCAAGGGGCGGGGAGCTGTTTTTT. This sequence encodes CASSYGESRGGELFF.

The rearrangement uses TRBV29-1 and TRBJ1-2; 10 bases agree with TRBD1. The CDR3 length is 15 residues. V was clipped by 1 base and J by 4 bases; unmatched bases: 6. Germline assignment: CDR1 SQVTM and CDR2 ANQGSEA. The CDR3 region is CSVEGTGGTSYGYTF. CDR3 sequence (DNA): TGCAGCGTTGAAGGGACAGGGGGAACTTCCTATGGCTACACCTTC.

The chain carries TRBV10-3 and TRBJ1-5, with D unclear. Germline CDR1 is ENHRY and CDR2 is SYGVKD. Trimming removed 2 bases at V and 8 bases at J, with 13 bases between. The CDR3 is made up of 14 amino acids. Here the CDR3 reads CAISEAGLGEPQHF. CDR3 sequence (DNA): TGTGCCATCAGTGAGGCGGGCCTTGGAGAGCCCCAGCATTTT.

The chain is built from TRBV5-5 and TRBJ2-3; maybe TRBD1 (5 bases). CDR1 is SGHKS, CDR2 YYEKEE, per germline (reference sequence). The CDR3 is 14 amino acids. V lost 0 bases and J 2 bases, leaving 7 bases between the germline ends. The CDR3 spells CASSLDRPTDTQYF. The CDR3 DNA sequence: TGTGCCAGCAGCTTGGACAGGCCCACAGATACGCAGTATTTT.

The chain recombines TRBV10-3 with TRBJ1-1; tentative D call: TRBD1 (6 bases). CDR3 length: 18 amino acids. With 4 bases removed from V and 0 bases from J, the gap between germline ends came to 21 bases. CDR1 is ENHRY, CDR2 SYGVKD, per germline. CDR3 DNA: TGTGCCATCAGTGGTTCGGCGGGGGACACCATCCTGAACACTGAAGCTTTCTTT. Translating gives CAISGSAGDTILNTEAFF.

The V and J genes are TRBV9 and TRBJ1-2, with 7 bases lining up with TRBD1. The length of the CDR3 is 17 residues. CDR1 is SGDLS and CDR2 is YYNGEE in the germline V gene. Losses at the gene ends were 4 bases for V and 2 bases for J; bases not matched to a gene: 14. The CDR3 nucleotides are TGTGCCAGCAGCACAGGGCTCCAGACAGGGATAAACTATGGCTACACCTTC. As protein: CASSTGLQTGINYGYTF.

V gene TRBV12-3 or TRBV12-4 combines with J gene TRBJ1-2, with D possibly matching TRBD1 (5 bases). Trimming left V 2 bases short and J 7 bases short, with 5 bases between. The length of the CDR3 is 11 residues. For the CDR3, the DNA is TGTGCCAGCAGTTTACAGGGTGGCTACACCTTC. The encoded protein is CASSLQGGYTF.

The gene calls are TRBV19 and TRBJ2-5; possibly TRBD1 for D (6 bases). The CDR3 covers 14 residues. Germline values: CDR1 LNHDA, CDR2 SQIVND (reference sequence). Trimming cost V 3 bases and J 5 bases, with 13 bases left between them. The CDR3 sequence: CASSIRRTGETQYF. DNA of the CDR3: TGTGCCAGTAGTATTCGGCGAACAGGGGAGACCCAGTACTTC. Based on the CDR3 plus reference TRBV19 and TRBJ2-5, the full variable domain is DGGITQSPKYLFRKEGQNVTLSCEQNLNHDAMYWYRQDPGQGLRLIYYSQIVNDFQKGDIAEGYSVSREKKESFPLTVTSAQKNPTAFYLCASSIRRTGETQYFGPGTRLLVL.